These 21 T cell receptor beta chains share one sample of origin, sequenced in a study of cytomegalovirus exposure and HLA in healthy donors (TCRdb year 2017). The library was built by means of the immunoSEQ multiplex PCR assay. The multiplex PCR relied on a mix of 60 forward primers for TCR Vbeta segments and 13 reverse primers for TCR Jbeta segments. TCRdb took this table from immuneACCESS and kept in-frame rearrangements with V and J called. Such tables lack part of the clones; where checked against another copy, unresolved V genes explain under half of the gap, and the rest is unexplained. In all, the sample holds over 150,000 clones, and approximately 79% of those were seen once. The ten largest clones capture roughly 2% of the sample. Input material: PBMCs. The source is a man aged 35-49 years in good health and CMV-seronegative.

This clone occurred once. The DNA for the CDR3 is TGCGGGTACAGGGGGGCCTACGAGCAGTACTTC. Its translation: CGYRGAYEQYF. V and J are TRBV20-1 and TRBJ2-7; 8 bases are shared with TRBD1. This CDR3 contains 11 residues. The germline V gene encodes CDR1 DFQATT and CDR2 SNEGSKA (reference sequence).

This rearrangement joins TRBV28 to TRBJ1-1, with D perhaps TRBD1 (6 bases). This CDR3 has 13 residues. V lost 6 bases and J 5 bases, leaving 13 bases between the germline ends. Germline CDR1 MDHEN, CDR2 SYDVKM. The chain's CDR3 is CASRVAGETEAFF. As DNA, the CDR3 is TGTGCCAGCAGAGTCGCAGGGGAAACTGAAGCTTTCTTT. Using reference TRBV28 and TRBJ1-1 for the parts outside the CDR3, the full variable domain is DVKVTQSSRYLVKRTGEKVFLECVQDMDHENMFWYRQDPGLGLRLIYFSYDVKMKEKGDIPEGYSVSREKKERFSLILESASTNQTSMYLCASRVAGETEAFFGQGTRLTVV.

The gene calls are TRBV7-6 and TRBJ2-7, with D hard to call. The CDR3 totals 11 residues. CDR1 SGHVS and CDR2 FNYEAQ come from the germline V gene. V was clipped by 4 bases and J by 6 bases, with 7 bases between them. The CDR3 loop is CASSSNGEQYF. The DNA for the CDR3 is TGTGCCAGCAGCTCAAACGGCGAGCAGTACTTC.

The J gene is TRBJ1-1, the V gene TRBV7-2; 10 nucleotides align to TRBD1. The CDR3 is 12 residues long. V lost 8 bases to trimming and J lost 11 bases; unmatched junction nucleotides: 8. Germline CDR1 reads SGHTA; CDR2 reads FQGNSA. CDR3 DNA sequence: TGTGCCAGCGGGCAGGGGACAGGGGTGGCTTTCTTT. Its translation is CASGQGTGVAFF. The whole variable domain, filled in from reference TRBV7-2 and TRBJ1-1, reads GAGVSQSPSNKVTEKGKDVELRCDPISGHTALYWYRQSLGQGLEFLIYFQGNSAPDKSGLPSDRFSAERTGGSVSTLTIQRTQQEDSAVYLCASGQGTGVAFFGQGTRLTVV.

DNA of the CDR3: TGTGCCAGCAGTGAAGGCAAGGGGGATACGCAGTATTTT. It codes for CASSEGKGDTQYF. The rearrangement joins TRBV2 to TRBJ2-3; D is possibly TRBD1 (5 bases). V gave up 1 base and J gave up 6 bases, with 8 bases separating them. CDR1 is SNHLY, CDR2 FYNNEI, per germline. The CDR3 has 13 amino acids.

This clone was seen only a few times. This chain's CDR3 is CASSPWTSGSLNEQFF. CDR3 DNA: TGTGCCAGCAGCCCTTGGACTAGCGGGAGTCTCAATGAGCAGTTCTTC. The genes are TRBV21-1 and TRBJ2-1; the D call TRBD2 from the table was never checked on the DNA. TRBV21-1 is a pseudogene. CDR3 length: 16 residues.

V gene TRBV5-1 combines with J gene TRBJ2-1; TRBD1 matches 10 bases. After removal of 3 bases from V and 8 bases from J, the junction contained 5 bases not matched to a gene. The CDR3 is made up of 14 amino acids. Germline V gives CDR1 SGHRS, CDR2 YFSETQ. In nucleotides, the CDR3 is TGCGCCAGCAGCTCTGGACAGGGGGGCGATGAGCAGTTCTTC. Protein: CASSSGQGGDEQFF.

The chain joins TRBV2 to TRBJ2-7; D perhaps matches TRBD2 (5 bases). The CDR3 loop spans 12 amino acids. CDR1 and CDR2 (germline): SNHLY, FYNNEI. V was clipped by 8 bases and J by 6 bases, with 14 bases between them. In DNA form, the CDR3 reads TGTGCCAGCGGGTCCCTAGGGAGCGAGCAGTACTTC. It translates to CASGSLGSEQYF. The variable domain in full, completed from reference TRBV2 and TRBJ2-7, reads EPEVTQTPSHQVTQMGQEVILRCVPISNHLYFYWYRQILGQKVEFLVSFYNNEISEKSEIFDDQFSVERPDGSNFTLKIRSTKLEDSAMYFCASGSLGSEQYFGPGTRLTVT.

V usage is TRBV18 and J usage is TRBJ2-7; D is undetermined. CDR1 and CDR2 (germline): KGHSH, LQKENI. Trimming took 3 bases from V and 4 from J, leaving 19 bases between them. This CDR3 spans 16 amino acids. The CDR3 loop is CASSPAFPRTSYEQYF. In DNA, the CDR3 is TGTGCCAGCTCACCGGCTTTCCCCCGTACCTCATACGAGCAGTACTTC.

This clone was seen only a few times. The chain's CDR3 is CASSLAGGGNQPQHF. CDR3 nucleotide sequence: TGTGCCAGCAGCTTAGCAGGAGGTGGCAATCAGCCCCAGCATTTT. The rearrangement joins TRBV7-2 to TRBJ1-5; unclear D gene. This CDR3 region has 15 residues. V lost 0 bases and J lost 2, with 8 bases in between. CDR1 is SGHTA, CDR2 FQGNSA, per germline.

This clone has a single count. V usage is TRBV5-1 and J usage is TRBJ2-1, with 7 bases matching TRBD1. Germline-derived CDR1 and CDR2 are SGHRS and YFSETQ. The CDR3 is 13 residues long. Trimming cost V 5 bases and J 6 bases; bases outside gene matches: 5. The CDR3 sequence: CASSTTGANEQFF. CDR3 nucleotides: TGCGCCAGCAGTACAACAGGGGCCAATGAGCAGTTCTTC.

The chain is built from TRBV28 and TRBJ2-7; possible D gene TRBD1, 5 bases. The CDR3 runs to 13 residues. Germline V gene lookup returns CDR1 MDHEN and CDR2 SYDVKM. With 6 bases removed from V and 0 bases from J, the gap between germline ends came to 9 bases. The CDR3 reads CASSTDSSYEQYF. The CDR3 nucleotides are TGTGCCAGCAGCACCGACAGCTCCTACGAGCAGTACTTC.

This sequence joins TRBV5-4 and TRBJ2-1; no reliable D call. Germline V gives CDR1 SGHNT, CDR2 YYREEE (reference sequence). The V end was cut by 4 bases, the J end by 2 bases, with 13 bases between. This CDR3 is built from 15 residues. The CDR3 coding sequence is TGTGCCAGCAGCGCGACTCCTAACCCCTACAATGAGCAGTTCTTC. Encoded protein: CASSATPNPYNEQFF.

This clone was recorded once. One junction end disagrees with the germline gene, perhaps due to a read error. The chain employs TRBV5-4 and TRBJ2-4; TRBD2 aligns across 7 bases. This CDR3 is built from 14 residues. CDR1 is SGHNT and CDR2 is YYREEE in the germline V gene (reference sequence). The CDR3 is CASSGPGGKNSQYF. The CDR3 nucleotides are TGTGCCAGCAGCGGACCGGGAGGCAAAAACAGTCAGTACTTC.

The chain combines TRBV18 with TRBJ2-1, with 9 bases identical to TRBD1. The V and J ends lost 3 bases and 7 bases, in that order; junction bases with no gene match: 10. Per germline, CDR1 KGHSH and CDR2 LQKENI. This CDR3 contains 16 residues. The CDR3 DNA follows: TGTGCCAGCTCACCGCCCAGGACAGGGGAAAAGAATGAGCAGTTCTTC. Translating it yields CASSPPRTGEKNEQFF.

The gene calls are TRBV19 and TRBJ2-1, with a weak D call TRBD2 (6 bases). V shed 4 bases and J shed 2 bases, with 12 bases lying between them. CDR1 is LNHDA and CDR2 is SQIVND in the germline V gene (reference sequence). CDR3 length: 15 residues. CDR3 in DNA: TGTGCCAGTAGTACAACGGGGACTCCCTACAATGAGCAGTTCTTC. Translating gives CASSTTGTPYNEQFF. Full variable domain (remainder filled in from reference TRBV19 and TRBJ2-1): DGGITQSPKYLFRKEGQNVTLSCEQNLNHDAMYWYRQDPGQGLRLIYYSQIVNDFQKGDIAEGYSVSREKKESFPLTVTSAQKNPTAFYLCASSTTGTPYNEQFFGPGTRLTVL.

This clone came up once. V is TRBV19 and J is TRBJ1-4; TRBD1 matches at 9 bases. This CDR3 spans 15 amino acids. Per germline, CDR1 LNHDA and CDR2 SQIVND (reference sequence). Losses at the gene ends were 6 bases for V and 11 bases for J; bases not matched to a gene: 13. CDR3 amino acids: CASSLKGQGYRKLFF. The CDR3 DNA sequence: TGTGCCAGTAGCCTCAAAGGACAGGGGTACAGGAAACTGTTTTTT.

This clone was counted between two and nine times. The V and J genes are TRBV18 and TRBJ2-7, with D uncertain. The germline V and J ends were trimmed by 2 bases and 0 bases, with 11 bases remaining between them. Germline V gives CDR1 KGHSH, CDR2 LQKENI. The CDR3 sequence is 15 residues long. The CDR3 loop reads CASSPTQPGSYEQYF. The CDR3 region has the DNA TGTGCCAGCTCACCAACCCAGCCAGGCTCCTACGAGCAGTACTTC.

V usage is TRBV7-9 and J usage is TRBJ2-5, with unresolved D. The CDR3 spans 15 residues. CDR1 and CDR2 (germline): SEHNR, FQNEAQ (reference sequence). V dropped 5 bases and J dropped 5 bases, with 18 bases sitting between them. CDR3 in DNA: TGTGCCAGCAGCCCGAAGTTCCGACAAAGTGAGACCCAGTACTTC. It translates to CASSPKFRQSETQYF.

This clone was recorded only once. The gene calls are TRBV5-1 and TRBJ2-7, with 12 positions matching TRBD2. The V gene end was trimmed by 4 bases and the J gene end by 2 bases; junction bases not matched to a gene: 7. Germline V gene data show CDR1 as SGHRS and CDR2 as YFSETQ. There are 16 residues in the CDR3. The CDR3 DNA reads as TGCGCCAGCAGCCGCGGACTAGCGGGACCCACCTACGAGCAGTACTTC. Residues: CASSRGLAGPTYEQYF.

This rearrangement joins TRBV7-2 to TRBJ1-1; 8 nucleotides align to TRBD1. CDR3 length: 14 amino acids. After removal of 5 bases from V and 6 bases from J, the junction contained 8 bases not matched to a gene. Germline V gene data show CDR1 as SGHTA and CDR2 as FQGNSA. CDR3 nucleotide sequence: TGTGCCAGCAGCCCCCGGACAGGGTATCCTGAAGCTTTCTTT. Translating it yields CASSPRTGYPEAFF.